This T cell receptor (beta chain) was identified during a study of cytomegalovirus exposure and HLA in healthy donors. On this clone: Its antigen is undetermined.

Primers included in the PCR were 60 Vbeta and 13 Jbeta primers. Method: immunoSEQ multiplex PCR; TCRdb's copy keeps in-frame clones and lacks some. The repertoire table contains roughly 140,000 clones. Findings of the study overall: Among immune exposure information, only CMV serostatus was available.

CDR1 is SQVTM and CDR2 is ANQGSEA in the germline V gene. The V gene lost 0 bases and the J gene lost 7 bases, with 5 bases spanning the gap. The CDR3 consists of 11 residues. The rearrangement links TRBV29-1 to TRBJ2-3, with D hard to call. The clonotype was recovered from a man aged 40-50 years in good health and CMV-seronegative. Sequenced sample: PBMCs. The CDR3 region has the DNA TGCAGCGTTGAAGATCAGAATACGCAGTATTTT. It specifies CSVEDQNTQYF.